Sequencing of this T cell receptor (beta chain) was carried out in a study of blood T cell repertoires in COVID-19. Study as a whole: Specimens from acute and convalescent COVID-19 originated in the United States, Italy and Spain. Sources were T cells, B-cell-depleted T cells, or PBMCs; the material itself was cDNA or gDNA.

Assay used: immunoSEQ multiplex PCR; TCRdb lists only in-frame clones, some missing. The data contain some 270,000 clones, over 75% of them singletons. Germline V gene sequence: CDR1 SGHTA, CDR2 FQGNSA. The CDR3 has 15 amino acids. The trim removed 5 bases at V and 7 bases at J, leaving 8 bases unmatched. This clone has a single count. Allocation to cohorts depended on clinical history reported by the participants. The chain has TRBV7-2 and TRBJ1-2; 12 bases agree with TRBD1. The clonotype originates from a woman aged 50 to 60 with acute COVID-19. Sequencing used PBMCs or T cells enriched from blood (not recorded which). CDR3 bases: TGTGCCAGCAGCCGGGGGGACAGGGGGCTCCTTGGCTACACCTTC. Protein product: CASSRGDRGLLGYTF.